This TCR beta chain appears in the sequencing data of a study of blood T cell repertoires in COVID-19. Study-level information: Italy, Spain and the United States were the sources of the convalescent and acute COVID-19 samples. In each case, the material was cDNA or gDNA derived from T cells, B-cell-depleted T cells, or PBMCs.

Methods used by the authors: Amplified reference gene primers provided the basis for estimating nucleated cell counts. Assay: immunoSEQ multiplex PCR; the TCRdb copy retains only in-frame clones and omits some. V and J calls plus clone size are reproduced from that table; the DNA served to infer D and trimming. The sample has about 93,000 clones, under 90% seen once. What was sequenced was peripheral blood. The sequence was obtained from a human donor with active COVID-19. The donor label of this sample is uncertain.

The CDR3 DNA reads as TGTGCCAGCAGCCCCCGATTACTAGCGGGGGGGCTCGATACGCAGTATTTT. Its protein is CASSPRLLAGGLDTQYF. This rearrangement joins TRBV9 to TRBJ2-3; 13 nucleotides line up with TRBD2. The CDR3 has 17 residues. Germline V gives CDR1 SGDLS, CDR2 YYNGEE. Trimming removed 4 bases from V and 6 bases from J; junction bases left unmatched: 11.